This T cell receptor (beta chain) was captured by sequencing in a study of blood T cell repertoires in COVID-19. Study details: Sites in the United States, Italy and Spain provided acute and convalescent COVID-19 samples.

During active infection, Seattle patients enrolled and were then monitored through disease. Generated by immunoSEQ multiplex PCR, the TCRdb table keeps only in-frame clones and is missing some. The sample yields under 400,000 clones, about nine tenths seen once. The germline CDR1 and CDR2 sequences are SGHRS and YFSETQ. CDR3 length equals 15 residues. Trimming took 7 bases from V and 5 from J, leaving 21 bases between them. The origin of this receptor is a woman aged 55-70 years with COVID-19, enrolled during active disease. This chain joins TRBV5-1 and TRBJ1-1; the D gene is possibly TRBD1 (5 bases). The sample consisted of peripheral blood. CDR3 DNA sequence: TGCGCCAGCTACGGGGGGAGGGAGAGGAGAACTGAAGCTTTCTTT. Its protein is CASYGGRERRTEAFF.